The present TCR beta chain was sequenced within a study of T-cell memory formation after mild COVID-19. Study as a whole: TCR clusters largely stayed donor specific.

Deletions cut 6 bases from V and 1 base from J, with 13 bases between. The germline CDR1 and CDR2 sequences are LNHDA and SQIVND (reference sequence). The CDR3 extends over 15 amino acids. The TCR alpha and TCR beta cDNA libraries, bearing sample barcodes and UMIs, were generated by 5'RACE using constant-segment primers. TCRdb ran MiXCR on the 5' RACE reads and lists one entry per CDR3 protein. The sample lists roughly 610,000 distinct CDR3 sequences; 17% were seen once. General study findings and limits: The appearance of some responding clones in pre-infection memory suggested that cross-reactive memory joined. Clones shrinking between day 15 and 85 showed a balanced CD4/CD8 split, and those that grew later tilted toward CD4+.

Regarding this clonotype: The antigen is unknown.

Sequenced material: PBMCs or a T cell subset sorted from them (not recorded which). This TCR came from an adult woman who had mild COVID-19 (a few samples of this study predate the infection). Cell type and time point are not known. V and J are TRBV19 and TRBJ1-5; D is unresolved. CDR3: CASRPMGGSNQPQHF. The CDR3 DNA sequence: TGTGCCAGTAGACCGATGGGTGGAAGCAATCAGCCCCAGCATTTT.